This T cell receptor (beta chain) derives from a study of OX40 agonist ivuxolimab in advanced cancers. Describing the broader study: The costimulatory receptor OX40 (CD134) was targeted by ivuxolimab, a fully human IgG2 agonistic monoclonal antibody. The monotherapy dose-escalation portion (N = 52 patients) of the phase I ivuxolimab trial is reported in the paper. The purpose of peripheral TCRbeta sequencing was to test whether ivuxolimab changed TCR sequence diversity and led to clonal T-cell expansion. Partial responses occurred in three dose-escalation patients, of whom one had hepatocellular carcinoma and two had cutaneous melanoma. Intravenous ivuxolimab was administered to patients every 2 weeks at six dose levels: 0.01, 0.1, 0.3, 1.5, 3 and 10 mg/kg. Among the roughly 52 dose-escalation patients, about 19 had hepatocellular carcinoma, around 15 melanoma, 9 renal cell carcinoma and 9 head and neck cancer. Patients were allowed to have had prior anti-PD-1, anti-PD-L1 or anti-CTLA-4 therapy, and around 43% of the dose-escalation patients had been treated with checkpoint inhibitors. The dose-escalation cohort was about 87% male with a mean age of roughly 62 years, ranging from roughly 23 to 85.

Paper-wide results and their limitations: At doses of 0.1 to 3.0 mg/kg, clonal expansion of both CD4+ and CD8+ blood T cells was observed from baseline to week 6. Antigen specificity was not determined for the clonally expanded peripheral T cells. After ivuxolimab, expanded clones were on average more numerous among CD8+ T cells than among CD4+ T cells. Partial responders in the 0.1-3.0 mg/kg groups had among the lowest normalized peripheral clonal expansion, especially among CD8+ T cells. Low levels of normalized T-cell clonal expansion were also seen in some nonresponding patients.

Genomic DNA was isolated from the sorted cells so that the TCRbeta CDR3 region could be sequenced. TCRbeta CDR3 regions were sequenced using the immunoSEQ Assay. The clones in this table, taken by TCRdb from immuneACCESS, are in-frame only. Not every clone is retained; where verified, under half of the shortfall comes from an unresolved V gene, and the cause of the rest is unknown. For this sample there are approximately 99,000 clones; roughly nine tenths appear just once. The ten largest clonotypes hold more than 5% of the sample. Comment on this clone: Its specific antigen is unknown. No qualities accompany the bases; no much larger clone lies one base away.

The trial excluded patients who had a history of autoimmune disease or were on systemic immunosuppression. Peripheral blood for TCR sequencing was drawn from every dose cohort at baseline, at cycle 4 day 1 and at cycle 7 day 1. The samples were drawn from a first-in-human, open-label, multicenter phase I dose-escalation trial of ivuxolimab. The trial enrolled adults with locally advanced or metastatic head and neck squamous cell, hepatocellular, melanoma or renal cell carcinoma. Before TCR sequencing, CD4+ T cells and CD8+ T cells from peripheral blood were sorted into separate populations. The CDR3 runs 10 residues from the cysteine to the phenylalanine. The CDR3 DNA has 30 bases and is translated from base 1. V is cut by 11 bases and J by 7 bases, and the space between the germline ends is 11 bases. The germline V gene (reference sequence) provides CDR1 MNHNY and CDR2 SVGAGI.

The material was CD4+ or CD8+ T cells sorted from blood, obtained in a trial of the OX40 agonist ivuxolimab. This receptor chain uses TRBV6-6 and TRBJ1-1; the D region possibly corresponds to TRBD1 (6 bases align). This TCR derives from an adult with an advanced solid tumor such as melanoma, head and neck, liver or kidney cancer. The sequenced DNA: TGTGCCTGCGGACAGTTTGAAGCTTTCTTT. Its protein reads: CACGQFEAFF.